The rows below give T cell receptor beta chains drawn from one sample of a study of T cell changes during pregnancy in multiple sclerosis. Sequencing was performed with immunoSEQ multiplex PCR; in TCRdb, only in-frame clones are kept and a portion is missing. The sample gives about 47,000 clones, almost 95% of which show up once; roughly 2.2% is in the top ten. The source material was peripheral blood, sampled in the third trimester of pregnancy. The receptor set was obtained from a female donor with multiple sclerosis, enrolled in a pregnancy study. The CDR3 runs from the conserved cysteine through the conserved F or W. A D gene is named only where the DNA matches it firmly. Some rows have no size entry. The others give once, few or many, or a class for an expanded clone.

j_gene: TRBJ1-3; d_gene: TRBD1; v_gene: TRBV9; abundance: NA; CDR3aa: CASSAYRGGGNTIYF; CDR3nt: TGTGCCAGCAGCGCATACAGGGGTGGTGGAAACACCATATATTTT
j_gene: TRBJ2-7; d_gene: TRBD2; v_gene: TRBV15; abundance: NA; CDR3aa: CATSTETSGEYEQYF; CDR3nt: TGTGCCACCAGCACCGAGACTAGCGGGGAGTACGAGCAGTACTTC
j_gene: TRBJ1-4; d_gene: NA; v_gene: TRBV19; abundance: few; CDR3aa: CASSGRHEREKLFF; CDR3nt: TGTGCCAGTAGTGGCAGACATGAAAGGGAAAAACTGTTTTTT
j_gene: TRBJ2-7; d_gene: NA; v_gene: TRBV30; abundance: NA; CDR3aa: CAWSVRGRATGQQYF; CDR3nt: TGTGCCTGGAGTGTACGTGGGCGTGCCACAGGACAGCAGTACTTC
j_gene: TRBJ1-2; d_gene: TRBD1; v_gene: TRBV30; abundance: NA; CDR3aa: CAWNRGTDGYTF; CDR3nt: TGTGCCTGGAACAGGGGAACCGATGGCTACACCTTC
j_gene: TRBJ1-2; d_gene: NA; v_gene: TRBV19; abundance: once; CDR3aa: CAGIGSRGGYTF; CDR3nt: TGTGCCGGGATCGGGAGTCGGGGTGGCTACACCTTC
j_gene: TRBJ1-1; d_gene: NA; v_gene: TRBV4-2; abundance: NA; CDR3aa: CASSQDSRGAFF; CDR3nt: TGTGCCAGCAGCCAAGATTCCAGGGGAGCTTTCTTT
j_gene: TRBJ2-7; d_gene: TRBD2; v_gene: TRBV5-6; abundance: NA; CDR3aa: CASSPGLAGPYEQYF; CDR3nt: TGTGCCAGCAGCCCCGGACTAGCGGGCCCCTACGAGCAGTACTTC
j_gene: TRBJ2-1; d_gene: TRBD2; v_gene: TRBV5-4; abundance: NA; CDR3aa: CASSLASGSYNEQFF; CDR3nt: TGTGCCAGCAGCTTGGCCAGCGGGAGTTACAATGAGCAGTTCTTC
j_gene: TRBJ1-2; d_gene: NA; v_gene: TRBV5-1; abundance: NA; CDR3aa: CASSPDKYYGYTF; CDR3nt: TGCGCCAGCAGCCCTGACAAATACTATGGCTACACCTTC
j_gene: TRBJ2-1; d_gene: NA; v_gene: TRBV15; abundance: NA; CDR3aa: CATSFVSSYNEQFF; CDR3nt: TGTGCCACCAGCTTCGTTTCCTCCTACAATGAGCAGTTCTTC
j_gene: TRBJ2-7; d_gene: TRBD2; v_gene: TRBV14; abundance: NA; CDR3aa: CASSLLGTSLYEQYF; CDR3nt: TGTGCCAGCAGCCTATTGGGGACTAGCCTCTACGAGCAGTACTTC
j_gene: TRBJ2-3; d_gene: TRBD2; v_gene: TRBV7-3; abundance: NA; CDR3aa: CASSQSGRTADTQYF; CDR3nt: TGTGCCAGCAGCCAGAGCGGGAGGACCGCAGATACGCAGTATTTT
j_gene: TRBJ2-5; d_gene: TRBD2; v_gene: TRBV9; abundance: NA; CDR3aa: CASSVALAGGHQETQYF; CDR3nt: TGTGCCAGCAGCGTAGCTTTAGCGGGAGGTCATCAAGAGACCCAGTACTTC
j_gene: TRBJ1-1; d_gene: NA; v_gene: TRBV27; abundance: NA; CDR3aa: CASSSLLRTEAFF; CDR3nt: TGTGCCAGCAGTTCCCTATTGAGGACTGAAGCTTTCTTT
j_gene: TRBJ2-2; d_gene: TRBD1; v_gene: TRBV27; abundance: NA; CDR3aa: CASSRQGSGELFF; CDR3nt: TGTGCCAGCAGTCGACAGGGTTCCGGGGAGCTGTTTTTT
j_gene: TRBJ2-7; d_gene: TRBD2; v_gene: TRBV9; abundance: NA; CDR3aa: CASSAGLAAYEQYF; CDR3nt: TGTGCCAGCAGCGCGGGACTAGCAGCCTACGAGCAGTACTTC
j_gene: TRBJ2-1; d_gene: NA; v_gene: TRBV19; abundance: NA; CDR3aa: CASSMFRTNEQFF; CDR3nt: TGTGCCAGTAGTATGTTCAGGACAAATGAGCAGTTCTTC